This T cell receptor (beta chain) was recovered during a study of T cell repertoires in cytomegalovirus infection. This CDR3 comprises 15 residues. Trimming left V 3 bases short and J 0 bases short, with 9 bases between. Germline V gene sequence: CDR1 SGHAT, CDR2 FQNNGV. Ten or more counts support this clonotype. TCRdb ran MiXCR on the reads and lists one entry per CDR3 protein. The sample has approximately 490,000 distinct CDR3 sequences, approximately 10% seen once. Material: PBMCs. The receptor comes from a human donor in good health (CMV status not recorded). Some clones in this sample may be carry-over from other donors' samples. The chain couples TRBV11-2 to TRBJ1-5; maybe TRBD1 (5 bases). In DNA form, the CDR3 reads TGTGCCAGCAGCTTGGAGGGGCATAGCAATCAGCCCCAGCATTTT. Amino acids: CASSLEGHSNQPQHF.